This TCR beta chain came from a study of post-analysis software for immune sequencing data. Study-wide points: Under F measure analysis, samples from one preparation batch co-clustered strongly. Significantly lower normalized Chao1 diversity was seen in multiple sclerosis patients than in controls. TRBV5-6, TRBV5-1 and TRBV20-1 belonged to a set of a few TRBV segments that were more frequent in patients than controls.

The CDR3 sequence is 15 residues long. Trimming removed 4 bases from V and 3 bases from J, with 13 bases in between. Germline loops: CDR1 MNHNS, CDR2 SASEGT. This clonotype occurred many times. Antigen: not known. Unique molecular identifiers tagged the TCR beta cDNA libraries. TCRdb passed the PCR reads through MiXCR, listing each CDR3 protein once. The table shows around 260,000 distinct CDR3 sequences, with less than 40% occurring only once. This sequence originates from a girl aged 5 to 17 with multiple sclerosis. The J gene is TRBJ1-5, the V gene TRBV6-1; a possible D gene is TRBD1 (5 bases). Sequences were obtained from blood. This CDR3 reads CASSGQRGDNQPQHF. In DNA, the CDR3 is TGTGCCAGCAGTGGCCAGCGGGGGGACAATCAGCCCCAGCATTTT.